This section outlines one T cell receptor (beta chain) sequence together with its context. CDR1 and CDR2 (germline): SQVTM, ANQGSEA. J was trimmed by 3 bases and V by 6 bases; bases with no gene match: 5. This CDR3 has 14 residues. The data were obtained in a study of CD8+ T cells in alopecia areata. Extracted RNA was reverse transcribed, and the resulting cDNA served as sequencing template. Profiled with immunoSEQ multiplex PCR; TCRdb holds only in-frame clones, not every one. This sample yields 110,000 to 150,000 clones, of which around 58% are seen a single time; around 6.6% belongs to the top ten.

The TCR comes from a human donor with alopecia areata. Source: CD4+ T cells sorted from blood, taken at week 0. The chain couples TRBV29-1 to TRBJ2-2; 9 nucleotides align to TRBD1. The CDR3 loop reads CSVGTGSYTGELFF. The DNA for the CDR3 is TGCAGCGTGGGGACAGGGAGCTACACCGGGGAGCTGTTTTTT.